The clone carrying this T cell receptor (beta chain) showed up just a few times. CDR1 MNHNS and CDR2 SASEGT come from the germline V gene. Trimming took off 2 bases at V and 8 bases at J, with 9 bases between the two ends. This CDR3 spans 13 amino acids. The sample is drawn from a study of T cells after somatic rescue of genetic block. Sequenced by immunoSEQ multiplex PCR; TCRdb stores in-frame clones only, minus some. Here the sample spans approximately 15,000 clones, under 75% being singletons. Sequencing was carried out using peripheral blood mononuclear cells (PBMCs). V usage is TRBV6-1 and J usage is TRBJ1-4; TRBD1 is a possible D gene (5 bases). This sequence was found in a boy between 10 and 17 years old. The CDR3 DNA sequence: TGTGCCAGCAGTGAATCCAGGGACGAAAAACTGTTTTTT. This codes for CASSESRDEKLFF.